Below, 3 T cell receptor beta chains from the same sample are listed, as sequenced in a study of T cell responses to AZD1222 COVID-19 vaccine. TCRdb's table, derived via immunoSEQ multiplex PCR, lists solely in-frame clones and lacks some. The sample lists about 85,000 clones; 80% to 90% were seen once. Material: peripheral blood, obtained on day 0 of AZD1222 vaccination. The receptors here all came from an adult in good health.

The chain uses TRBV2 and TRBJ1-1, with D possibly matching TRBD1 (5 bases). This CDR3 spans 11 amino acids. V was shortened by 6 bases and J by 7 bases, with 9 bases between the two germline ends. Germline V gene lookup returns CDR1 SNHLY and CDR2 FYNNEI. The DNA of the CDR3 is TGTGCCAGCAGAAGACAGATTGAAGCTTTCTTT. Residues: CASRRQIEAFF. The full variable domain, in which reference TRBV2 and TRBJ1-1 provide the parts outside the CDR3, is EPEVTQTPSHQVTQMGQEVILRCVPISNHLYFYWYRQILGQKVEFLVSFYNNEISEKSEIFDDQFSVERPDGSNFTLKIRSTKLEDSAMYFCASRRQIEAFFGQGTRLTVV.

The chain links TRBV9 to TRBJ1-3, with D tentatively TRBD1 (6 bases). Germline-derived CDR1 and CDR2 are SGDLS and YYNGEE. Trimming removed 3 bases from V and 0 bases from J, with 10 bases in between. The CDR3 totals 15 residues. CDR3 in amino acids: CASSARDNSGNTIYF. The CDR3 nucleotides are TGTGCCAGCAGCGCACGGGACAACTCTGGAAACACCATATATTTT.

The V gene is TRBV19, the J gene TRBJ2-7; tentative D call: TRBD1 (6 bases). This CDR3 spans 14 amino acids. Germline assignment: CDR1 LNHDA and CDR2 SQIVND (reference sequence). Between the trimmed V and J ends, which lost 5 bases and 2 bases, there was a span of 13 bases. As DNA, the CDR3 is TGTGCCAGTAGTGACAGGCGACACACCTACGAGCAGTACTTC. Protein sequence: CASSDRRHTYEQYF.